The 26 T cell receptor beta chains in this list originate from one sample, sequenced in a study of T cells in Graves' hyperthyroidism and ophthalmopathy. Regions amplified from RNA transcripts were the TCR beta CDR3 regions. The HTBI primer set was used in a first-round RT-PCR of the TCR CDR3. MiXCR, run by TCRdb on the multiplex PCR reads, gives a single entry per CDR3 protein. Seen here are approximately 600,000 distinct CDR3 sequences, less than 25% observed once, and the top ten hold more than 30%. Sequenced input: blood. These receptors were obtained from a man younger than 40 with Graves' ophthalmopathy.

This chain links TRBV2 with TRBJ2-2; 8 positions agree with TRBD1. V was clipped by 6 bases and J by 1 base; unmatched bases: 4. CDR3 length equals 15 residues. CDR1 and CDR2 from the germline V gene are SNHLY and FYNNEI. CDR3 DNA: TGTGCCAGCAGAGAGACAGGGGTGAACACCGGGGAGCTGTTTTTT. Its translation is CASRETGVNTGELFF.

This chain joins TRBV4-3 and TRBJ2-1, with TRBD2 matching 11 bases. Trimming took 1 base from V and 4 from J; bases not matched to a gene: 0. The CDR3 runs to 15 residues. The germline CDR1 and CDR2 sequences are LGHNA and YSLEER. Written as DNA, the CDR3 is TGCGCCAGCAGCCAAGTAGCGGGAGGGTACAATGAGCAGTTCTTC. Translation gives CASSQVAGGYNEQFF.

This clonotype was counted between two and nine times. The rearrangement links TRBV10-1 to TRBJ2-5; D perhaps matches TRBD2 (6 bases). This CDR3 has 16 amino acids. From germline, CDR1 is WNHNN and CDR2 SYGVQD (reference sequence). V shed 0 bases and J shed 2 bases, with 13 bases lying between them. CDR3 sequence reads: CASSESGGKGQETQYF. As DNA, the CDR3 is TGCGCCAGCAGTGAGTCCGGGGGAAAGGGGCAAGAGACCCAGTACTTC.

This clonotype has a handful of counts. The rearrangement uses TRBV6-1 and TRBJ2-7; either TRBD1 or TRBD2 may fit D (5 bases each). V lost 7 bases and J lost 4, with 17 bases in between. The CDR3 length is 14 residues. Germline assignment: CDR1 MNHNS and CDR2 SASEGT. The CDR3 is CASTDGTLAYEQYF. CDR3 sequence (DNA): TGTGCCAGCACCGACGGGACCCTGGCTTACGAGCAGTACTTC.

J is TRBJ1-2 and V is TRBV29-1; D unresolved. Germline CDR1 reads SQVTM; CDR2 reads ANQGSEA. V lost 2 bases, J lost 5 bases, and 6 bases lay in between. The CDR3 covers 11 residues. CDR3 protein: CSVETRYGYTF. CDR3 nucleotides: TGCAGCGTTGAAACTCGGTATGGCTACACCTTC.

This clonotype was detected many times. V and J are TRBV18 and TRBJ1-6; D gene unclear. This CDR3 has 13 residues. The V end lost 2 bases, the J end lost 10 bases, and 9 bases lay between the germline ends. Germline CDR1 and CDR2: KGHSH and LQKENI. The CDR3 region has the DNA TGTGCCAGCTCACCAACGGACGGATCACCCCTCCACTTT. This encodes CASSPTDGSPLHF.

The J gene is TRBJ2-1, the V gene TRBV9; the match to TRBD2 covers 11 bases. V was clipped by 3 bases and J by 0 bases; unmatched bases: 5. CDR3 length equals 17 residues. Germline V lookup: CDR1 SGDLS, CDR2 YYNGEE. The CDR3 loop reads CASSGGLAESSYNEQFF. CDR3 nucleotide sequence: TGTGCCAGCAGCGGGGGACTAGCGGAAAGCTCCTACAATGAGCAGTTCTTC.

This rearrangement joins TRBV24-1 to TRBJ1-2, with D possibly matching TRBD1 (6 bases). Trimming took off 3 bases at V and 7 bases at J, with 14 bases between the two ends. This CDR3 is 14 amino acids long. In germline, CDR1 is KGHDR, CDR2 SFDVKD. This CDR3 reads CATSDPTGSGGYTF. The CDR3 nucleotides are TGTGCCACCAGTGATCCTACAGGGTCCGGTGGCTACACCTTC.

This clonotype was seen at least ten times. This chain uses TRBV3-1 with TRBJ1-4, with unresolved D. V shed 4 bases and J shed 8 bases, with 11 bases lying between them. Germline CDR1 LGHDT, CDR2 YNNKEL (reference sequence). The CDR3 runs 13 residues. The CDR3 is CASSRSGSEKLFF. Written as DNA, the CDR3 is TGTGCCAGCAGCCGGTCAGGCAGCGAAAAACTGTTTTTT.

The sample holds a few counts of this clonotype. The CDR3 here is CASSLEDKGETQYF. The CDR3 coding sequence is TGTGCCAGCAGCTTAGAGGACAAGGGGGAGACCCAGTACTTC. V usage is TRBV7-9 and J usage is TRBJ2-5, with D possibly matching TRBD1 (5 bases). Between the trimmed V and J ends, which lost 1 base and 5 bases, there was a span of 11 bases. Per the germline V gene, CDR1 is SEHNR and CDR2 is FQNEAQ (reference sequence). The CDR3 consists of 14 residues.

The V gene is TRBV10-3, the J gene TRBJ2-1; D perhaps matches TRBD2 (6 bases). The germline V gene has CDR1 ENHRY and CDR2 SYGVKD. Trimming cost V 3 bases and J 3 bases, with 9 bases left between them. CDR3 length: 14 residues. The CDR3 region has the DNA TGTGCCATCAGTGAACCGGGAGACTACAATGAGCAGTTCTTC. This translates into CAISEPGDYNEQFF.

In this sample, this clonotype turned up a few times. The chain links TRBV20-1 to TRBJ2-1; D is perhaps TRBD2 (5 bases). The CDR3 runs to 16 residues. V lost 0 bases and J lost 4, with 16 bases in between. Germline CDR1 and CDR2: DFQATT and SNEGSKA (reference sequence). The CDR3 DNA sequence: TGCAGTGCTAGAGATGAACGAGGGCCTAGTTACAATGAGCAGTTCTTC. Its translation is CSARDERGPSYNEQFF.

V is TRBV4-3 and J is TRBJ1-6; tentative D call: TRBD1 (6 bases). V dropped 2 bases and J dropped 7 bases, with 9 bases sitting between them. The CDR3 spans 14 residues. From germline, CDR1 is LGHNA and CDR2 YSLEER. The CDR3 protein is CASSQTGTNSPLHF. The CDR3 DNA reads as TGCGCCAGCAGCCAAACCGGGACAAATTCACCCCTCCACTTT.

V and J are TRBV9 and TRBJ2-7; 7 positions agree with TRBD2. The trim removed 2 bases at V and 3 bases at J, leaving 8 bases unmatched. CDR3 length equals 15 residues. Germline assignment: CDR1 SGDLS and CDR2 YYNGEE. The DNA of the CDR3 is TGTGCCAGCAGCGTTCAAGCGGGACCTCGCTACGAGCAGTACTTC. Its translation is CASSVQAGPRYEQYF.

This clonotype was seen a few times. The CDR3 sequence: CATSRDKGATNEKLFF. In DNA form, the CDR3 reads TGTGCCACCAGCAGAGATAAGGGGGCAACTAATGAAAAACTGTTTTTT. J is TRBJ1-4 and V is TRBV15; the D gene is possibly TRBD1 (6 bases). The CDR3 covers 16 residues. V lost 0 bases, J lost 0 bases, and 8 bases lay in between. Germline V gives CDR1 LNHNV, CDR2 YYDKDF (reference sequence).

The V gene is TRBV5-8, the J gene TRBJ1-2; D call uncertain. The germline CDR1 and CDR2 sequences are SGHTS and YDEGEE. The CDR3 totals 13 residues. The V and J ends lost 0 bases and 4 bases respectively, with 7 bases between them. CDR3 residues: CASSLGTSYGYTF. CDR3 in DNA: TGTGCCAGCAGCTTGGGCACCTCCTATGGCTACACCTTC.

This clonotype was seen a handful of times. This sequence joins TRBV28 and TRBJ2-7; maybe TRBD1 (5 bases). V was clipped by 4 bases and J by 9 bases, with 13 bases between them. The V gene's germline CDR1 is MDHEN and CDR2 SYDVKM. The CDR3 length is 12 residues. The CDR3 is CASSSQGVRQYF. CDR3 nucleotide sequence: TGTGCCAGCAGTTCTCAGGGTGTTCGGCAGTACTTC.

The rearrangement joins TRBV29-1 to TRBJ1-4; 7 nucleotides agree with TRBD1. Trimming cost V 7 bases and J 8 bases; bases outside gene matches: 7. CDR3 length equals 12 residues. Germline CDR1 and CDR2: SQVTM and ANQGSEA. The DNA of the CDR3 is TGCAGCGCTAACTCACAGGGGGAAAAACTGTTTTTT. Amino acids: CSANSQGEKLFF.

This clonotype was detected many times. The chain carries TRBV5-1 and TRBJ2-7; TRBD1 aligns across 7 bases. The CDR3 runs 15 residues. V trimming: 5 bases; J trimming: 0 bases; junction bases outside the gene matches: 8. The germline V gene has CDR1 SGHRS and CDR2 YFSETQ. The CDR3 sequence: CASRAPGTVSYEQYF. The CDR3 bases are TGCGCCAGCAGGGCCCCGGGGACAGTCTCCTACGAGCAGTACTTC.

This clonotype was seen repeatedly, ten times or more. The chain couples TRBV24-1 to TRBJ2-3, with TRBD1 identical over 8 bases. With V trimmed by 5 bases and J by 1 base, 4 bases remained unmatched. CDR3 length: 15 residues. The germline V gene encodes CDR1 KGHDR and CDR2 SFDVKD. Here the CDR3 reads CATSGRTGRTDTQYF. CDR3 nucleotide sequence: TGTGCCACCAGTGGGAGGACAGGGCGCACAGATACGCAGTATTTT.

This clonotype turned up a few times. V is TRBV20-1 and J is TRBJ2-4; D may be TRBD2 (7 bases). The V end was cut by 5 bases, the J end by 5 bases, with 16 bases between. The germline V gene encodes CDR1 DFQATT and CDR2 SNEGSKA (reference sequence). There are 14 residues in the CDR3. The DNA of the CDR3 is TGCAGTGCTCGGCGGGGGCTACTTCAAAACATTCAGTACTTC. This sequence encodes CSARRGLLQNIQYF.

This clonotype was seen repeatedly, ten times or more. This chain links TRBV28 with TRBJ1-5; D is possibly TRBD1 (6 bases). With 5 bases removed from V and 6 bases from J, the gap between germline ends came to 14 bases. CDR1 and CDR2 from the germline V gene are MDHEN and SYDVKM. The CDR3 is 14 amino acids. The CDR3 is CASSKLGGTQPQHF. CDR3 nucleotides: TGTGCCAGCAGTAAGTTAGGGGGAACTCAGCCCCAGCATTTT.

This chain links TRBV28 with TRBJ2-2; 8 bases align to TRBD2. Looked up from germline, CDR1 is MDHEN and CDR2 is SYDVKM. Trimming took 10 bases from V and 6 from J; bases not matched to a gene: 10. There are 14 residues in the CDR3. The CDR3 DNA sequence: TGTGCCACCCACCCCCGGGAGGGAGCCGGGGAGCTGTTTTTT. Protein product: CATHPREGAGELFF.

This clonotype showed up many times. The V and J genes are TRBV7-9 and TRBJ2-1, with TRBD1 matching over 11 bases. The V and J ends lost 5 bases and 4 bases, in that order; junction bases with no gene match: 4. CDR3 length equals 15 residues. Germline loops: CDR1 SEHNR, CDR2 FQNEAQ (reference sequence). CDR3 protein: CASSEGQGVYNEQFF. CDR3 DNA sequence: TGTGCCAGCAGCGAGGGACAGGGGGTTTACAATGAGCAGTTCTTC.

This clonotype was detected many times. V usage is TRBV7-3 and J usage is TRBJ2-3; D remains ambiguous. The germline gives CDR1 SGHTA, CDR2 FQGTGA. This CDR3 is built from 15 residues. V was cut by 2 bases and J by 2 bases, with 11 bases left in between. The CDR3 nucleotides read TGTGCCAGCAGCTTAGGGCCGACGCCCACAGATACGCAGTATTTT. Translation: CASSLGPTPTDTQYF.

This chain uses TRBV19 with TRBJ2-3; 13 bases match TRBD2. Per germline, CDR1 LNHDA and CDR2 SQIVND (reference sequence). V gave up 5 bases and J gave up 6 bases; unmatched junction bases: 5. This CDR3 has 15 amino acids. In nucleotides, the CDR3 is TGTGCCAGTAGTTGGACTAGCGGGAGTCCGGATACGCAGTATTTT. Protein product: CASSWTSGSPDTQYF.